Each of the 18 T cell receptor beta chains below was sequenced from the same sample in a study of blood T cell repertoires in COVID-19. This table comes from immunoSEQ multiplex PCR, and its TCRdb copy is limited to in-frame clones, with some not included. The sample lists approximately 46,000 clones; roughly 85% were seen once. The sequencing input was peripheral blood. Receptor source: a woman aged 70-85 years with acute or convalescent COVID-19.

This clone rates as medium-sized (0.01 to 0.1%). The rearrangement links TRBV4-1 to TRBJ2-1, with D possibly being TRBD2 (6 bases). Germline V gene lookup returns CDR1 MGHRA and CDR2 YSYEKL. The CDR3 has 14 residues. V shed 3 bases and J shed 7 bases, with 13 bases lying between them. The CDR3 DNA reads TGCGCCAGCAGCCAGGGAGGTCCTCTTAATGAGCAGTTCTTC. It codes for CASSQGGPLNEQFF.

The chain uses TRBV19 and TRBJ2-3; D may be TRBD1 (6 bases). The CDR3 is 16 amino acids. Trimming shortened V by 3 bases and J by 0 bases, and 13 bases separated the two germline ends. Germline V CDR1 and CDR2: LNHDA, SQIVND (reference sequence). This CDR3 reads CASSMETGLSTDTQYF. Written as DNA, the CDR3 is TGTGCCAGTAGTATGGAGACAGGACTTAGCACAGATACGCAGTATTTT.

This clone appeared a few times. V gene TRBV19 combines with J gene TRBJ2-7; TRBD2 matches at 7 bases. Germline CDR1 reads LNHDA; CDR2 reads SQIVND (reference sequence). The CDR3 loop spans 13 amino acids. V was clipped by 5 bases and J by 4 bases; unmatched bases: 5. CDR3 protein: CASSAQGGYEQYF. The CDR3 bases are TGTGCCAGTAGTGCGCAGGGAGGGTACGAGCAGTACTTC.

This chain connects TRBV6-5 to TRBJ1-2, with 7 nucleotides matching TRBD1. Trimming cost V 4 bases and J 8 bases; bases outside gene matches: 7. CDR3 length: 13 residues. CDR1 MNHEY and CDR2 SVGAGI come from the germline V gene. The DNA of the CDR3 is TGTGCCAGCAGTTCTGAGACAGGGAAGGGCTACACCTTC. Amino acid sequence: CASSSETGKGYTF.

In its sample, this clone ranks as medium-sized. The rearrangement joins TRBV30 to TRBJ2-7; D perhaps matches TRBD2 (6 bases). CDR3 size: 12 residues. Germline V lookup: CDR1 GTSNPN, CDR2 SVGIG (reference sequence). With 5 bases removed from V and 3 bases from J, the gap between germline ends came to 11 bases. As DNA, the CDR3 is TGTGCCTGGGGGATCGGGAGCTACGAGCAGTACTTC. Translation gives CAWGIGSYEQYF.

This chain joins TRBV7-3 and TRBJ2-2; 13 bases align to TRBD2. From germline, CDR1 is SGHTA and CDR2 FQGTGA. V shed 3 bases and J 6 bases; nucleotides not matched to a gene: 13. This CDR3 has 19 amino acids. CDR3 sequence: CASSLTLGLAGLGAGELFF. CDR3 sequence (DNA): TGTGCCAGCAGCTTGACGTTGGGACTAGCGGGATTAGGCGCCGGGGAGCTGTTTTTT.

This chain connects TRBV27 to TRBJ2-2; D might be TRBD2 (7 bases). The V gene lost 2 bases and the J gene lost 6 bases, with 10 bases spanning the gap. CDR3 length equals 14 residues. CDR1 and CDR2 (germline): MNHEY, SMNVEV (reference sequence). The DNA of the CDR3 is TGTGCCAGCAGTTTAATAGGGGGGGCCGGGGAGCTGTTTTTT. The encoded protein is CASSLIGGAGELFF.

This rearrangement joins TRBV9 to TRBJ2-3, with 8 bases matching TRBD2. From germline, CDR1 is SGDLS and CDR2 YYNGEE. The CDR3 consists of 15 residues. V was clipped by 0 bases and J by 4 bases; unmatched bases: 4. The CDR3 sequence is CASSVVGTRPDTQYF. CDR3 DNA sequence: TGTGCCAGCAGCGTAGTTGGGACTAGACCAGATACGCAGTATTTT.

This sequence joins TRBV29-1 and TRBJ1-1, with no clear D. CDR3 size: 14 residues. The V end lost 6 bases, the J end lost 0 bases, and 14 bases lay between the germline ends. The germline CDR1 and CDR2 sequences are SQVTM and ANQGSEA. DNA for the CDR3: TGCAGCGTCCCGAGCGCGGGTGTGAACACTGAAGCTTTCTTT. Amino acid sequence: CSVPSAGVNTEAFF. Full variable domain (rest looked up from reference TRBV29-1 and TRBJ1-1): SAVISQKPSRDICQRGTSLTIQCQVDSQVTMMFWYRQQPGQSLTLIATANQGSEATYESGFVIDKFPISRPNLTFSTLTVSNMSPEDSSIYLCSVPSAGVNTEAFFGQGTRLTVV.

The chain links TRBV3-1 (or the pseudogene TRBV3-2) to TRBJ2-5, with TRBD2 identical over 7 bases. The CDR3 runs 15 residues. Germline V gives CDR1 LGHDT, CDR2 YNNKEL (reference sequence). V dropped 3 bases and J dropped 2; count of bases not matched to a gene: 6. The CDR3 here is CASSQDWRGQETQYF. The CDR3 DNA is TGTGCCAGCAGCCAGGACTGGCGGGGGCAAGAGACCCAGTACTTC.

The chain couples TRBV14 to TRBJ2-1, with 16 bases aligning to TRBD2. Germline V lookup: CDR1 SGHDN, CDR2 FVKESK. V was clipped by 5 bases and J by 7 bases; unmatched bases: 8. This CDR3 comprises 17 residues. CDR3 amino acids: CASSSGTSGRVGNEQFF. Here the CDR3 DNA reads TGTGCCAGCAGCAGTGGGACTAGCGGGAGGGTCGGAAATGAGCAGTTCTTC. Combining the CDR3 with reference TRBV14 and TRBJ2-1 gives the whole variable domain EAGVTQFPSHSVIEKGQTVTLRCDPISGHDNLYWYRRVMGKEIKFLLHFVKESKQDESGMPNNRFLAERTGGTYSTLKVQPAELEDSGVYFCASSSGTSGRVGNEQFFGPGTRLTVL.

This CDR3 reads CAGGGRGGNTGELFF. The CDR3 bases are TGTGCCGGGGGGGGCAGGGGAGGCAACACCGGGGAGCTGTTTTTT. The chain carries TRBV19 and TRBJ2-2, with D perhaps TRBD2 (7 bases). The CDR3 extends over 15 amino acids. Germline V gives CDR1 LNHDA, CDR2 SQIVND (reference sequence). Trimming removed 11 bases from V and 2 bases from J, with 18 bases in between. Supplemented by reference TRBV19 and TRBJ2-2, the full variable domain reads DGGITQSPKYLFRKEGQNVTLSCEQNLNHDAMYWYRQDPGQGLRLIYYSQIVNDFQKGDIAEGYSVSREKKESFPLTVTSAQKNPTAFYLCAGGGRGGNTGELFFGEGSRLTVL.

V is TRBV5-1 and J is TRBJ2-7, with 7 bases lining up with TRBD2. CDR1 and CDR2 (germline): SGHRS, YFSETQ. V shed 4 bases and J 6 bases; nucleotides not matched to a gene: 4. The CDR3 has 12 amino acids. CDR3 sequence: CASSLGEGEQYF. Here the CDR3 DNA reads TGCGCCAGCAGCCTGGGGGAGGGCGAGCAGTACTTC.

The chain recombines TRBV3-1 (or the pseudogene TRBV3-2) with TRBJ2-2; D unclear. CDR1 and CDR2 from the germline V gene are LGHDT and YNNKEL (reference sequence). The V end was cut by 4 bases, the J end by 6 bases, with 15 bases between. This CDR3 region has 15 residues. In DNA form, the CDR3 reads TGTGCCAGCAGCCCGACTCGACGTTTGCCCGGGGAGCTGTTTTTT. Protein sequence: CASSPTRRLPGELFF.

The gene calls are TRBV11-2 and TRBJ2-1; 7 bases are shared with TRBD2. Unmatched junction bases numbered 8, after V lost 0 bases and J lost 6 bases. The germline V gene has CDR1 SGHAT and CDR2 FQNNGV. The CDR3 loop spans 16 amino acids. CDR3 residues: CASSLDQRRGVNEQFF. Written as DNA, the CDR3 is TGTGCCAGCAGCTTAGATCAGCGCCGGGGGGTCAATGAGCAGTTCTTC. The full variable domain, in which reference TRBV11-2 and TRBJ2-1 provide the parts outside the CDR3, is EAGVAQSPRYKIIEKRQSVAFWCNPISGHATLYWYQQILGQGPKLLIQFQNNGVVDDSQLPKDRFSAERLKGVDSTLKIQPAKLEDSAVYLCASSLDQRRGVNEQFFGPGTRLTVL.

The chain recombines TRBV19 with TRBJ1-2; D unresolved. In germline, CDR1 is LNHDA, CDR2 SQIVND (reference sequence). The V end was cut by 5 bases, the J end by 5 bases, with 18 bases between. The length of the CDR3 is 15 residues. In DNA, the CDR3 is TGTGCCAGTAGTCCCGAACGCGGGAACCCGTATGGCTACACCTTC. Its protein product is CASSPERGNPYGYTF. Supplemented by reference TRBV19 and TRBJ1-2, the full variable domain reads DGGITQSPKYLFRKEGQNVTLSCEQNLNHDAMYWYRQDPGQGLRLIYYSQIVNDFQKGDIAEGYSVSREKKESFPLTVTSAQKNPTAFYLCASSPERGNPYGYTFGSGTRLTVV.

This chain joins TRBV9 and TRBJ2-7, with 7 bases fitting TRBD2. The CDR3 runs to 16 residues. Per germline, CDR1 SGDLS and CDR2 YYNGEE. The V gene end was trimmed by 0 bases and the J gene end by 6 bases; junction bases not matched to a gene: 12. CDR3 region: CASSVVASGGLPEQYF. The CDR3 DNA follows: TGTGCCAGCAGCGTAGTAGCTAGCGGAGGCCTCCCCGAGCAGTACTTC.

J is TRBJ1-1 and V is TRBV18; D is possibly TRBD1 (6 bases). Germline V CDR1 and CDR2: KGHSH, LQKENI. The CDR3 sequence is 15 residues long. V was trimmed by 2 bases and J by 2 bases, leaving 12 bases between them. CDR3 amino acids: CASSPAGVINTEAFF. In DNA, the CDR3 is TGTGCCAGCTCACCAGCAGGGGTGATAAACACTGAAGCTTTCTTT.